A selection of T cell receptor beta chains follows, all from one sample in a study of blood T cell repertoires in COVID-19. TCRdb's table, derived via immunoSEQ multiplex PCR, lists solely in-frame clones and lacks some. In the table there are about 170,000 clones, 65% to 85% of which are singletons. Sequencing was done on a sample of peripheral blood. These receptors were collected from a woman aged 55-69 years with acute or convalescent COVID-19. CDR3s include the opening cysteine and the closing phenylalanine or tryptophan. A D gene is named only where the DNA matches it firmly. A row's size may be missing; if present it is once, few, many or a size class.

v_call: TRBV6-1; clone_size: -; j_call: TRBJ1-5; d_call: -; cdr3_aa: CASSEGGGSKQPQHF; cdr3_nt: TGTGCCAGCAGTGAAGGGGGGGGCTCCAAACAGCCCCAGCATTTT
v_call: TRBV6-1; clone_size: -; j_call: TRBJ2-7; d_call: -; cdr3_aa: CASSDPPRDSFSYEQYF; cdr3_nt: TGTGCCAGCAGTGATCCCCCGCGGGATTCCTTTTCCTACGAGCAGTACTTC
v_call: TRBV12-3/TRBV12-4; clone_size: -; j_call: TRBJ1-6; d_call: -; cdr3_aa: CASSHGGASPLHF; cdr3_nt: TGTGCCAGCAGTCACGGGGGGGCCTCACCCCTCCACTTT
v_call: TRBV7-2; clone_size: -; j_call: TRBJ2-1; d_call: -; cdr3_aa: CASSSPGQSYNEQFF; cdr3_nt: TGTGCCAGCAGCTCCCCGGGACAATCCTACAATGAGCAGTTCTTC
v_call: TRBV19; clone_size: -; j_call: TRBJ1-5; d_call: -; cdr3_aa: CASSTNSNQPQHF; cdr3_nt: TGTGCCAGTAGTACCAATAGCAATCAGCCCCAGCATTTT
v_call: TRBV24-1; clone_size: -; j_call: TRBJ2-7; d_call: TRBD2; cdr3_aa: CATSSGGSSYEQYF; cdr3_nt: TGTGCCACCAGTAGCGGGGGAAGCTCCTACGAGCAGTACTTC
v_call: TRBV27; clone_size: -; j_call: TRBJ2-1; d_call: -; cdr3_aa: CATEGRGAGQNEQFF; cdr3_nt: TGTGCCACAGAGGGGAGGGGGGCCGGTCAGAATGAGCAGTTCTTC
v_call: TRBV10-2; clone_size: -; j_call: TRBJ2-7; d_call: -; cdr3_aa: CASTLVSPVDEQYF; cdr3_nt: TGCGCCAGCACTCTTGTTTCCCCTGTAGACGAGCAGTACTTC
v_call: TRBV27; clone_size: once; j_call: TRBJ1-4; d_call: TRBD1; cdr3_aa: CASRLQGANEKLFF; cdr3_nt: TGTGCCAGCAGGCTACAGGGGGCTAATGAAAAACTGTTTTTT
v_call: TRBV6-5; clone_size: many; j_call: TRBJ2-3; d_call: TRBD2; cdr3_aa: CASSYSTSGTDTQYF; cdr3_nt: TGTGCCAGCAGTTACTCAACTAGCGGGACAGATACGCAGTATTTT
v_call: TRBV19; clone_size: -; j_call: TRBJ1-6; d_call: -; cdr3_aa: CASSVGQFYNSPLHF; cdr3_nt: TGTGCCAGTAGTGTTGGACAGTTTTATAATTCACCCCTCCACTTT
v_call: TRBV3-1/TRBV3-2; clone_size: -; j_call: TRBJ2-1; d_call: TRBD2; cdr3_aa: CASSQGTSTSGGAHCYNEQFF; cdr3_nt: TGTGCCAGCAGCCAAGGCACCTCGACTAGCGGGGGGGCCCATTGCTACAATGAGCAGTTCTTC
v_call: TRBV7-6; clone_size: -; j_call: TRBJ2-7; d_call: TRBD2; cdr3_aa: CASSTGLAGSYEQYF; cdr3_nt: TGTGCCAGCAGCACCGGACTAGCGGGGTCCTACGAGCAGTACTTC
v_call: TRBV6-5; clone_size: -; j_call: TRBJ1-4; d_call: TRBD1; cdr3_aa: CASSPGTGLNEKLFF; cdr3_nt: TGTGCCAGCAGTCCCGGGACAGGCCTTAATGAAAAACTGTTTTTT
v_call: TRBV7-2; clone_size: -; j_call: TRBJ2-3; d_call: TRBD1; cdr3_aa: CASSSGQGARTDTQYF; cdr3_nt: TGTGCCAGCAGCTCCGGACAGGGGGCCCGCACAGATACGCAGTATTTT
v_call: TRBV6-2/TRBV6-3; clone_size: -; j_call: TRBJ2-1; d_call: TRBD2; cdr3_aa: CASSLAGALRGEQFF; cdr3_nt: TGTGCCAGCAGTCTAGCGGGGGCCCTTCGGGGTGAGCAGTTCTTC
v_call: TRBV6-5; clone_size: -; j_call: TRBJ1-3; d_call: -; cdr3_aa: CASSYSRAPGNTIYF; cdr3_nt: TGTGCCAGCAGTTACTCGAGGGCTCCGGGAAACACCATATATTTT
v_call: TRBV11-3; clone_size: -; j_call: TRBJ2-3; d_call: -; cdr3_aa: CASSFGGSTDTQYF; cdr3_nt: TGTGCCAGCAGCTTTGGAGGAAGCACAGATACGCAGTATTTT
v_call: TRBV7-9; clone_size: once; j_call: TRBJ2-7; d_call: TRBD1; cdr3_aa: CASSLGDRGMDEQYF; cdr3_nt: TGTGCCAGCAGCTTAGGGGACAGGGGTATGGACGAGCAGTACTTC
v_call: TRBV4-1; clone_size: -; j_call: TRBJ2-7; d_call: TRBD1; cdr3_aa: CASSLLTGEYYEQYF; cdr3_nt: TGCGCCAGCAGTCTACTCACAGGGGAGTACTACGAGCAGTACTTC
v_call: TRBV15; clone_size: -; j_call: TRBJ2-3; d_call: -; cdr3_aa: CATSRAAGVTDTQYF; cdr3_nt: TGTGCCACCAGCAGAGCTGCAGGGGTGACAGATACGCAGTATTTT
v_call: TRBV29-1; clone_size: -; j_call: TRBJ1-1; d_call: TRBD1; cdr3_aa: CSVDRGLTEAFF; cdr3_nt: TGCAGCGTAGACAGGGGGCTTACTGAAGCTTTCTTT
v_call: TRBV7-9; clone_size: -; j_call: TRBJ2-7; d_call: -; cdr3_aa: CASRPSGGGYEQYF; cdr3_nt: TGTGCCAGCAGGCCCTCGGGGGGCGGCTACGAGCAGTACTTC
v_call: TRBV9; clone_size: few; j_call: TRBJ1-3; d_call: -; cdr3_aa: CASSEGHTVSGNTIYF; cdr3_nt: TGTGCCAGCAGCGAGGGACATACAGTCTCTGGAAACACCATATATTTT
v_call: TRBV7-8; clone_size: once; j_call: TRBJ1-1; d_call: -; cdr3_aa: CASSLRQSMNTEAFF; cdr3_nt: TGTGCCAGCAGCTTACGACAGAGCATGAACACTGAAGCTTTCTTT
v_call: TRBV27; clone_size: few; j_call: TRBJ2-5; d_call: TRBD1; cdr3_aa: CASSSLRAGTGQETQYF; cdr3_nt: TGTGCCAGCAGTTCCCTAAGGGCCGGGACAGGGCAAGAGACCCAGTACTTC
v_call: TRBV5-1; clone_size: -; j_call: TRBJ2-7; d_call: TRBD2; cdr3_aa: CASSPGGGLGSSYEQYF; cdr3_nt: TGCGCCAGCAGCCCCGGGGGGGGGCTAGGAAGCTCCTACGAGCAGTACTTC
v_call: TRBV14; clone_size: -; j_call: TRBJ1-4; d_call: -; cdr3_aa: CASSQGPRQVEKLFF; cdr3_nt: TGTGCCAGCAGCCAAGGGCCGCGACAGGTAGAAAAACTGTTTTTT
v_call: TRBV5-6; clone_size: -; j_call: TRBJ2-2; d_call: TRBD2; cdr3_aa: CASSDLGLAGVPEELFF; cdr3_nt: TGTGCCAGCAGCGACCTGGGACTAGCGGGGGTACCCGAGGAGCTGTTTTTT
v_call: TRBV9; clone_size: -; j_call: TRBJ2-2; d_call: TRBD2; cdr3_aa: CASSTRGESTGELFF; cdr3_nt: TGTGCCAGCAGCACCCGGGGGGAGAGCACCGGGGAGCTGTTTTTT
v_call: TRBV4-2; clone_size: few; j_call: TRBJ1-6; d_call: TRBD1; cdr3_aa: CASSQEDRGGSPLHF; cdr3_nt: TGTGCCAGCAGCCAAGAGGACAGGGGGGGATCACCCCTCCACTTT
v_call: TRBV6-2/TRBV6-3; clone_size: once; j_call: TRBJ1-1; d_call: -; cdr3_aa: CASSYWHRNTEAFF; cdr3_nt: TGTGCCAGCAGTTACTGGCACAGGAACACTGAAGCTTTCTTT
v_call: TRBV18; clone_size: -; j_call: TRBJ1-5; d_call: -; cdr3_aa: CASSPGEGQPQHF; cdr3_nt: TGTGCCAGCTCACCAGGGGAGGGACAGCCCCAGCATTTT
v_call: TRBV7-2; clone_size: -; j_call: TRBJ1-6; d_call: -; cdr3_aa: CASSPRQSYNSPLHF; cdr3_nt: TGTGCCAGCAGCCCCCGCCAGTCTTATAATTCACCCCTCCACTTT
v_call: TRBV6-6; clone_size: -; j_call: TRBJ1-2; d_call: TRBD1; cdr3_aa: CASSRREGQGYYGYTF; cdr3_nt: TGTGCCAGCAGTAGGAGGGAGGGACAGGGGTACTATGGCTACACCTTC
v_call: TRBV18; clone_size: -; j_call: TRBJ2-5; d_call: -; cdr3_aa: CASSPIRGAETQYF; cdr3_nt: TGTGCCAGCTCACCAATCAGGGGCGCGGAGACCCAGTACTTC
v_call: TRBV19; clone_size: -; j_call: TRBJ1-2; d_call: -; cdr3_aa: CASNGKRTNYGYTF; cdr3_nt: TGTGCCAGTAACGGGAAGAGAACCAACTATGGCTACACCTTC
v_call: TRBV5-1; clone_size: once; j_call: TRBJ2-3; d_call: -; cdr3_aa: CASSLAQGNTDTQYF; cdr3_nt: TGCGCCAGCAGCTTGGCACAGGGTAACACAGATACGCAGTATTTT
v_call: TRBV10-3; clone_size: few; j_call: TRBJ2-1; d_call: -; cdr3_aa: CAISDRGGVGNEQFF; cdr3_nt: TGTGCCATCAGTGATCGAGGGGGGGTAGGCAATGAGCAGTTCTTC
v_call: TRBV6-1; clone_size: few; j_call: TRBJ2-2; d_call: -; cdr3_aa: CASSEGRANTGELFF; cdr3_nt: TGTGCCAGCAGTGAGGGCAGGGCGAACACCGGGGAGCTGTTTTTT
v_call: TRBV2; clone_size: -; j_call: TRBJ1-1; d_call: TRBD1; cdr3_aa: CASSEELGRGRAFF; cdr3_nt: TGTGCCAGCAGTGAAGAGCTCGGCAGGGGGCGAGCTTTCTTT
v_call: TRBV5-1; clone_size: few; j_call: TRBJ1-5; d_call: -; cdr3_aa: CASSLDSTNQPQHF; cdr3_nt: TGCGCCAGCAGCCTGGACAGTACTAATCAGCCCCAGCATTTT
v_call: TRBV19; clone_size: few; j_call: TRBJ2-5; d_call: TRBD2; cdr3_aa: CASSRTSGGPSETQYF; cdr3_nt: TGTGCCAGTAGTCGGACTAGCGGGGGGCCCTCAGAGACCCAGTACTTC
v_call: TRBV7-2; clone_size: -; j_call: TRBJ1-1; d_call: -; cdr3_aa: CASSLQGGMNTEAFF; cdr3_nt: TGTGCCAGCAGCTTACAGGGTGGTATGAACACTGAAGCTTTCTTT
v_call: TRBV4-1; clone_size: -; j_call: TRBJ2-1; d_call: TRBD2; cdr3_aa: CASSPPLGGASNEQFF; cdr3_nt: TGCGCCAGCAGCCCCCCCCTCGGGGGGGCATCCAATGAGCAGTTCTTC
v_call: TRBV5-1; clone_size: -; j_call: TRBJ1-2; d_call: TRBD1; cdr3_aa: CASKKDREAYGYTF; cdr3_nt: TGCGCCAGCAAGAAAGACAGGGAGGCCTATGGCTACACCTTC
v_call: TRBV5-6; clone_size: -; j_call: TRBJ2-3; d_call: TRBD1; cdr3_aa: CASSTGQGLDTQYF; cdr3_nt: TGTGCCAGCAGCACTGGACAGGGGCTCGATACGCAGTATTTT
v_call: TRBV27; clone_size: -; j_call: TRBJ1-4; d_call: -; cdr3_aa: CASSHRASDEKLFF; cdr3_nt: TGTGCCAGCAGCCACAGGGCTTCTGATGAAAAACTGTTTTTT
v_call: TRBV28; clone_size: -; j_call: TRBJ2-2; d_call: TRBD1; cdr3_aa: CASSFGQVNTGELFF; cdr3_nt: TGTGCCAGCAGTTTCGGACAGGTCAACACCGGGGAGCTGTTTTTT
v_call: TRBV19; clone_size: many; j_call: TRBJ2-6; d_call: -; cdr3_aa: CASRLQGAGANVLTF; cdr3_nt: TGTGCCAGTAGATTACAGGGAGCTGGGGCCAACGTCCTGACTTTC
v_call: TRBV7-9; clone_size: -; j_call: TRBJ1-2; d_call: TRBD1; cdr3_aa: CASRNRQGADGYTF; cdr3_nt: TGTGCCAGCAGAAATAGACAGGGGGCAGATGGCTACACCTTC
v_call: TRBV7-2; clone_size: -; j_call: TRBJ2-5; d_call: -; cdr3_aa: CASSFGGGPLETQYF; cdr3_nt: TGTGCCAGCAGCTTTGGGGGGGGGCCTTTGGAGACCCAGTACTTC
v_call: TRBV27; clone_size: once; j_call: TRBJ2-7; d_call: -; cdr3_aa: CASSSHLRGEQYF; cdr3_nt: TGTGCCAGCAGTTCTCACCTCAGGGGCGAGCAGTACTTC
v_call: TRBV28; clone_size: -; j_call: TRBJ2-7; d_call: TRBD2; cdr3_aa: CASSLARGVYEQYF; cdr3_nt: TGTGCCAGCAGTTTGGCGCGGGGGGTTTACGAGCAGTACTTC
v_call: TRBV18; clone_size: few; j_call: TRBJ1-1; d_call: -; cdr3_aa: CASSQGGVTSTEAFF; cdr3_nt: TGTGCCAGCTCACAGGGGGGGGTGACCAGCACTGAAGCTTTCTTT